These 21 T cell receptor beta chains were all obtained from the same sample, sequenced in a study of shared clonotypes between healthy human individuals. Naive CD8 populations comprised CD45RO-negative cells positively selected for CCR7, excluding terminally differentiated effector memory CD45RA+ cells. Data came from immunoSEQ multiplex PCR; TCRdb stores just in-frame clones and leaves some out. The table records about 2 million clones, roughly 94% of them present only once. The material sequenced was naive CD8+ T cells sorted from blood. The receptors here all came from a man aged 18 to 30 in good health.

CDR3 residues: CASSVGGAPQPQHF. The CDR3 DNA is TGTGCCAGCAGCGTCGGAGGGGCCCCGCAGCCCCAGCATTTT. J is TRBJ1-5 and V is TRBV9; TRBD1 might be the D (5 bases). The germline V gene has CDR1 SGDLS and CDR2 YYNGEE. The length of the CDR3 is 14 residues. The ends were cut back, 2 bases at V and 7 bases at J, with 13 bases in the middle.

The chain links TRBV13 to TRBJ2-7; 9 positions match TRBD1. The germline V gene encodes CDR1 PRHDT and CDR2 FYEKMQ (reference sequence). The ends lost 5 bases at V and 0 bases at J; junction bases unmatched: 8. The CDR3 spans 16 residues. The CDR3: CASSPPTGGSSYEQYF. The CDR3 DNA reads TGTGCCAGCAGCCCCCCGACAGGGGGAAGCTCCTACGAGCAGTACTTC.

In regard to this clone: The sample carries other DNA sequences with the same CDR3. This sequence joins TRBV5-1 and TRBJ1-1; D uncertain. Germline CDR1 SGHRS, CDR2 YFSETQ. The V end was cut by 0 bases, the J end by 2 bases, with 5 bases between. The CDR3 is 13 residues long. The CDR3 nucleotides are TGCGCCAGCAGCTTGGACAGCAACACTGAAGCTTTCTTT. Protein product: CASSLDSNTEAFF. Supplemented by reference TRBV5-1 and TRBJ1-1, the full variable domain reads KAGVTQTPRYLIKTRGQQVTLSCSPISGHRSVSWYQQTPGQGLQFLFEYFSETQRNKGNFPGRFSGRQFSNSRSEMNVSTLELGDSALYLCASSLDSNTEAFFGQGTRLTVV.

V is TRBV19 and J is TRBJ2-7; possibly TRBD1 for D (6 bases). Trimming removed 10 bases at V and 2 bases at J, with 12 bases between. Germline V gives CDR1 LNHDA, CDR2 SQIVND (reference sequence). The CDR3 has 12 residues. The DNA of the CDR3 is TGTGCCACCCAGGGGTTCACCTACGAGCAGTACTTC. Its translation is CATQGFTYEQYF.

The CDR3 here is CASSIQGYSPLHF. In DNA form, the CDR3 reads TGTGCCAGCAGTATACAGGGCTATTCACCCCTCCACTTT. The genes are TRBV27 and TRBJ1-6, with D possibly matching TRBD1 (6 bases). The CDR3 is 13 amino acids. CDR1 and CDR2 (germline): MNHEY, SMNVEV (reference sequence). V gave up 5 bases and J gave up 8 bases, with 10 bases separating them.

This chain joins TRBV20-1 and TRBJ1-1; D remains unclear. CDR1 and CDR2 (germline): DFQATT, SNEGSKA (reference sequence). V lost 5 bases to trimming and J lost 10 bases, with 14 bases between them. CDR3 length: 11 residues. The CDR3 sequence: CSAFGPTGAFF. The DNA of the CDR3 is TGCAGTGCTTTCGGGCCTACGGGAGCTTTCTTT.

This chain links TRBV5-6 with TRBJ2-3; TRBD1 matches at 11 bases. The junction had 3 bases not matched to a gene; V was cut back by 4 bases and J by 5 bases. The CDR3 consists of 14 residues. Germline CDR1 SGHDT, CDR2 YYEEEE. CDR3 nucleotides: TGTGCCAGCAGCGCCGGGACAGGGGGAGATACGCAGTATTTT. This codes for CASSAGTGGDTQYF.

The chain has TRBV6-5 and TRBJ2-5; 8 bases line up with TRBD2. The length of the CDR3 is 15 residues. CDR1 and CDR2 from the germline V gene are MNHEY and SVGAGI. Trimming took 5 bases from V and 0 from J; bases not matched to a gene: 5. Here the CDR3 DNA reads TGTGCCAGCAGTAAGACTAGCGAGTACCAAGAGACCCAGTACTTC. Residues: CASSKTSEYQETQYF.

About this clone: Different DNA sequences within this sample yield the same CDR3. This chain uses TRBV28 with TRBJ2-7, with D uncertain. The V and J ends lost 3 bases and 1 base respectively, with 7 bases between them. Germline CDR1 is MDHEN and CDR2 is SYDVKM. The CDR3 runs to 13 residues. CDR3 coding DNA: TGTGCCAGCAGTTTTGTAGGGTCCTACGAGCAGTACTTC. Its protein is CASSFVGSYEQYF.

CDR3 DNA: TGTGCCAGCAGTTACGGTTGGGGGAGCTACGAGCAGTACTTC. Amino acids: CASSYGWGSYEQYF. The chain has TRBV6-5 and TRBJ2-7; D may correspond to TRBD1 or TRBD2 (5 bases each). V was trimmed by 2 bases and J by 3 bases, leaving 11 bases between them. Germline loops: CDR1 MNHEY, CDR2 SVGAGI. The CDR3 extends over 14 amino acids.

This chain connects TRBV25-1 to TRBJ1-1; TRBD1 matches at 7 bases. The CDR3 sequence is 14 residues long. Germline V CDR1 and CDR2: MGHDK, SYGVNS. J was trimmed by 4 bases and V by 2 bases; bases with no gene match: 4. The CDR3 here is CASSETGAVTEAFF. The CDR3 region has the DNA TGTGCCAGCAGTGAAACAGGGGCTGTCACTGAAGCTTTCTTT. Based on the CDR3 plus reference TRBV25-1 and TRBJ1-1, the full variable domain is EADIYQTPRYLVIGTGKKITLECSQTMGHDKMYWYQQDPGMELHLIHYSYGVNSTEKGDLSSESTVSRIRTEHFPLTLESARPSHTSQYLCASSETGAVTEAFFGQGTRLTVV.

The chain combines TRBV4-1 with TRBJ2-7, with D tentatively TRBD2 (5 bases). Germline values: CDR1 MGHRA, CDR2 YSYEKL. Trimming shortened V by 0 bases and J by 3 bases, and 9 bases separated the two germline ends. CDR3 size: 14 residues. In DNA form, the CDR3 reads TGCGCCAGCAGCCAAGAAGAGGGAGACTACGAGCAGTACTTC. This encodes CASSQEEGDYEQYF.

The rearrangement joins TRBV7-9 to TRBJ1-2, with D possibly being TRBD1 (5 bases). V lost 5 bases and J 6 bases, leaving 19 bases between the germline ends. Germline V CDR1 and CDR2: SEHNR, FQNEAQ (reference sequence). The CDR3 is 15 amino acids. CDR3 coding DNA: TGTGCCAGCAGCCCAGCGGGGCAGGCGGTTGATGGCTACACCTTC. Its translation is CASSPAGQAVDGYTF.

The chain uses TRBV5-1 and TRBJ2-5; D is undetermined. V lost 2 bases and J lost 0, with 2 bases in between. Germline V gives CDR1 SGHRS, CDR2 YFSETQ. The CDR3 runs to 12 residues. CDR3: CASSLHQETQYF. The DNA for the CDR3 is TGCGCCAGCAGCTTACACCAAGAGACCCAGTACTTC.

The V gene is TRBV4-1, the J gene TRBJ1-4; 9 bases match TRBD1. V trimming: 8 bases; J trimming: 5 bases; junction bases outside the gene matches: 3. Germline CDR1 MGHRA, CDR2 YSYEKL. This CDR3 has 13 residues. The CDR3 coding sequence is TGCGCCAGCGGGGACAGGGTAAATGAAAAACTGTTTTTT. Protein sequence: CASGDRVNEKLFF.

The rearrangement links TRBV4-3 to TRBJ2-5, with D unresolved. This CDR3 contains 15 residues. Trimming took off 1 base at V and 5 bases at J, with 14 bases between the two ends. The germline CDR1 and CDR2 sequences are LGHNA and YSLEER. Here the CDR3 DNA reads TGCGCCAGCAGCCAAGTCCTTGTAGAACAGGAGACCCAGTACTTC. Translated: CASSQVLVEQETQYF.

The rearrangement uses TRBV2 and TRBJ2-7; D is unclear. Trimming stripped 6 bases from V and 4 bases from J, with 19 bases between. The CDR3 covers 15 residues. Germline CDR1 is SNHLY and CDR2 is FYNNEI. CDR3 bases: TGTGCCAGCAGCCGCTCTCTCGACAAGGTTTACGAGCAGTACTTC. Protein product: CASSRSLDKVYEQYF.

The chain uses TRBV5-5 and TRBJ2-2; 10 bases fit TRBD1. This CDR3 is 17 amino acids long. V lost 2 bases, J lost 3 bases, and 7 bases stayed unmatched. The germline V gene encodes CDR1 SGHKS and CDR2 YYEKEE (reference sequence). The CDR3 loop reads CASSLSGQGRYTGELFF. In DNA form, the CDR3 reads TGTGCCAGCAGCTTATCGGGACAGGGGAGGTACACCGGGGAGCTGTTTTTT.

The rearrangement links TRBV7-8 to TRBJ1-2; 7 nucleotides line up with TRBD1. CDR3 length: 14 residues. Germline V CDR1 and CDR2: SGHVS, FQNEAQ. J lost 2 bases, V lost 0 bases, and 0 bases had no gene match. In DNA, the CDR3 is TGTGCCAGCAGCTTAGCGGGACAGAACTATGGCTACACCTTC. Translated, it gives CASSLAGQNYGYTF.

The V gene is TRBV27, the J gene TRBJ2-1; unclear D gene. Germline-derived CDR1 and CDR2 are MNHEY and SMNVEV (reference sequence). Trimming removed 5 bases from V and 7 bases from J, with 9 bases in between. The CDR3 contains 12 residues. The CDR3 nucleotides are TGTGCCAGCAGTGCTACGCGGAATGAGCAGTTCTTC. Protein: CASSATRNEQFF.

A note on this clone: Other DNA sequences from this sample encode an identical CDR3 as well. V usage is TRBV6-5 and J usage is TRBJ1-2, with unresolved D. CDR1 and CDR2 from the germline V gene are MNHEY and SVGAGI. The V end lost 3 bases, the J end lost 5 bases, and 7 bases lay between the germline ends. The CDR3 is 12 residues long. CDR3 residues: CASSYAGYGYTF. The CDR3 DNA reads TGTGCCAGCAGTTATGCGGGGTATGGCTACACCTTC.